This T cell receptor beta chain is from a study of CD8 T cells in Susac syndrome. Random-hexamer reverse transcription was applied to roughly 0.5 to 1 ug RNA. It was immunoSEQ multiplex PCR that amplified TCR beta CDR3 across 54 Vbeta and 13 Jbeta. TCRdb independently ran MiXCR on the immunoSEQ multiplex PCR reads; one entry per CDR3 protein. This sample has around 130,000 distinct CDR3 sequences, with over 75% found just once. Trimming removed 6 bases from V and 1 base from J, with 9 bases in between. Germline lookup yields CDR1 SQVTM and CDR2 ANQGSEA. The CDR3 spans 12 residues. TCR beta was sequenced from blood CD8+ and CD4+ T cells.

The chain links TRBV29-1 to TRBJ2-5; TRBD2 is a possible D gene (6 bases). The TCR sequence derives from a human donor with multiple sclerosis. Sequencing was done on a sample of CD8+ T cells from PBMCs. CDR3 in amino acids: CSVLAAQETQYF. The CDR3 DNA reads TGCAGCGTATTAGCGGCCCAAGAGACCCAGTACTTC. The variable domain in full, completed from reference TRBV29-1 and TRBJ2-5, reads SAVISQKPSRDICQRGTSLTIQCQVDSQVTMMFWYRQQPGQSLTLIATANQGSEATYESGFVIDKFPISRPNLTFSTLTVSNMSPEDSSIYLCSVLAAQETQYFGPGTRLLVL.